The 29 T cell receptor beta chains given below trace back to one sample, sequenced in a study of T cell repertoires in cytomegalovirus infection. TCRdb processed the reads anew with MiXCR; each CDR3 protein has one entry. The sample gives just under 500,000 distinct CDR3 sequences, 33% of which show up once; under 20% is in the top ten. These receptors have no identified antigens. The sequences come from cultured PBMCs, collected from culture after CMV antigen stimulation. The receptors come from a human donor in good health (CMV status not recorded). Some clones in this sample may be carry-over from other donors' samples.

This rearrangement joins TRBV6-2 or TRBV6-3 to TRBJ2-1; weak D call: TRBD1 (6 bases). The V gene lost 6 bases and the J gene lost 5 bases, with 17 bases spanning the gap. Looked up from germline, CDR1 is MNHEY and CDR2 is SVGEGT. The CDR3 runs 15 residues. This CDR3 reads CASRPTGYPHNEQFF. In DNA form, the CDR3 reads TGTGCCAGCAGACCCACAGGGTACCCTCACAATGAGCAGTTCTTC.

This clonotype was detected a few times. The chain employs TRBV7-3 and TRBJ1-6; TRBD1 matches at 7 bases. The CDR3 contains 14 residues. Germline trimming cut 6 bases from V and 10 bases from J; bases unmatched to any gene: 9. Germline CDR1 and CDR2: SGHTA and FQGTGA. The CDR3 coding sequence is TGTGCCAGCAGTTCAGGGGGTCGCAGGTCACCCCTCCACTTT. The encoded protein is CASSSGGRRSPLHF.

This chain joins TRBV18 and TRBJ2-2; tentative D call: TRBD2 (6 bases). The V end was cut by 5 bases, the J end by 5 bases, with 18 bases between. Germline V gene lookup returns CDR1 KGHSH and CDR2 LQKENI. This CDR3 spans 16 amino acids. CDR3 DNA: TGTGCCAGCTCATTCCGACAGCCTAGCGAGACCGGGGAGCTGTTTTTT. It encodes CASSFRQPSETGELFF.

The chain recombines TRBV6-2 or TRBV6-3 with TRBJ2-1; maybe TRBD2 (5 bases). The V gene lost 4 bases and the J gene lost 8 bases, with 18 bases spanning the gap. The CDR3 spans 15 residues. Germline-derived CDR1 and CDR2 are MNHEY and SVGEGT. DNA of the CDR3: TGTGCCAGCAGTTGGTGGACTCCCGGATCGGATGAGCAGTTCTTC. Its protein is CASSWWTPGSDEQFF.

V and J are TRBV28 and TRBJ1-1, with a possible D match to TRBD1 (6 bases). Germline CDR1 is MDHEN and CDR2 is SYDVKM. The CDR3 extends over 14 amino acids. V was trimmed by 5 bases and J by 7 bases, leaving 17 bases between them. CDR3 sequence (DNA): TGTGCCAGCAGTCCCACCGGGACAATCCGTGAAGCTTTCTTT. It specifies CASSPTGTIREAFF.

This chain joins TRBV7-2 and TRBJ2-7, with D tentatively TRBD1 (5 bases). CDR1 and CDR2 from the germline V gene are SGHTA and FQGNSA. V was pared by 1 base and J by 6 bases, with 7 bases between. The CDR3 is 12 residues long. For the CDR3, the DNA is TGTGCCAGCAGCTTAGTCAGGGTCGAGCAGTACTTC. Translated: CASSLVRVEQYF.

This clonotype was observed a handful of times. The rearrangement links TRBV7-2 to TRBJ1-1; D remains unclear. Germline V gives CDR1 SGHTA, CDR2 FQGNSA. This CDR3 region has 16 residues. V was shortened by 2 bases and J by 6 bases, with 19 bases between the two germline ends. The CDR3 is CASSLLGLGGSAEAFF. The CDR3 DNA is TGTGCCAGCAGCTTACTAGGACTAGGAGGTTCGGCTGAAGCTTTCTTT.

The sample holds a few counts of this clonotype. The chain is built from TRBV19 and TRBJ1-1; D perhaps matches TRBD1 (5 bases). Trimming cost V 4 bases and J 6 bases, with 18 bases left between them. From germline, CDR1 is LNHDA and CDR2 SQIVND (reference sequence). CDR3 length equals 15 residues. CDR3 nucleotide sequence: TGTGCCAGTAGTAAGAGGGCAGGGTTAAACGCTGAAGCTTTCTTT. This translates into CASSKRAGLNAEAFF. The full variable domain, completed using reference TRBV19 and TRBJ1-1, is DGGITQSPKYLFRKEGQNVTLSCEQNLNHDAMYWYRQDPGQGLRLIYYSQIVNDFQKGDIAEGYSVSREKKESFPLTVTSAQKNPTAFYLCASSKRAGLNAEAFFGQGTRLTVV.

Remarks on this clonotype: The junction differs from germline at one of its ends, possibly a read error. The chain recombines TRBV10-3 with TRBJ2-3; 9 bases agree with TRBD2. Germline V gene data show CDR1 as ENHRY and CDR2 as SYGVKD. This CDR3 is 16 amino acids long. CDR3 DNA sequence: TGTGCCATCAGTCCGGCTAGCGGGAAAGGCGCAGACACGCAGTATTTT. It translates to CAISPASGKGADTQYF.

The chain joins TRBV6-2 or TRBV6-3 to TRBJ2-7; TRBD2 is a possible D gene (5 bases). Germline values: CDR1 MNHEY, CDR2 SVGEGT. This CDR3 is 14 amino acids long. Trimming took off 5 bases at V and 6 bases at J, with 17 bases between the two ends. CDR3 protein: CASSTDFPKREQYF. In DNA form, the CDR3 reads TGTGCCAGCAGTACGGACTTCCCCAAACGCGAGCAGTACTTC.

The chain is built from TRBV7-2 and TRBJ2-1; unclear D gene. Per the germline V gene, CDR1 is SGHTA and CDR2 is FQGNSA. This CDR3 region has 13 residues. Between the trimmed V and J ends, which lost 4 bases and 7 bases, there was a span of 11 bases. CDR3 protein: CASSSGNRNEQFF. The CDR3 nucleotides read TGTGCCAGCAGCTCAGGAAACCGTAATGAGCAGTTCTTC.

The rearrangement uses TRBV4-1 and TRBJ2-7, with D perhaps TRBD2 (5 bases). The CDR3 sequence is 17 residues long. Germline V gene data show CDR1 as MGHRA and CDR2 as YSYEKL. V lost 0 bases, J lost 1 base, and 16 bases lay in between. The CDR3 here is CASSQDLLEARSYEQYV. CDR3 coding DNA: TGCGCCAGCAGCCAAGATCTACTGGAGGCAAGGTCCTACGAGCAGTACGTC.

The rearrangement uses TRBV7-9 and TRBJ2-1, with D perhaps matching TRBD2 (6 bases). The length of the CDR3 is 12 residues. Trimming pared 6 bases from V and 6 bases from J, leaving 9 bases between. The germline V gene encodes CDR1 SEHNR and CDR2 FQNEAQ (reference sequence). The CDR3: CASRPTSNEQFF. DNA of the CDR3: TGTGCCAGCAGGCCGACTAGCAATGAGCAGTTCTTC.

The table lists this clonotype with many counts. The V call is TRBV7-2, the J call TRBJ2-1; the match to TRBD2 covers 13 bases. Trimming at V came to 7 bases and at J to 7 bases, leaving 4 bases not matched to a gene. From germline, CDR1 is SGHTA and CDR2 FQGNSA. The CDR3 is 14 amino acids. For the CDR3, the DNA is TGTGCCAGCAAGAGGACTAGCGGGAGTAATGAGCAGTTCTTC. Translating it yields CASKRTSGSNEQFF. The complete variable domain, with remaining parts taken from reference TRBV7-2 and TRBJ2-1, reads GAGVSQSPSNKVTEKGKDVELRCDPISGHTALYWYRQSLGQGLEFLIYFQGNSAPDKSGLPSDRFSAERTGGSVSTLTIQRTQQEDSAVYLCASKRTSGSNEQFFGPGTRLTVL.

This clonotype was observed a few times. This chain connects TRBV5-5 to TRBJ2-3, with 7 nucleotides matching TRBD1. The germline V gene has CDR1 SGHKS and CDR2 YYEKEE (reference sequence). J lost 1 base, V lost 3 bases, and 14 bases had no gene match. The CDR3 is 18 amino acids. The CDR3 region is CASSSPSYRQGGTDTQYF. Written as DNA, the CDR3 is TGTGCCAGCAGCTCCCCCTCGTATCGACAGGGTGGCACAGATACGCAGTATTTT.

V and J are TRBV6-6 and TRBJ2-7; the match to TRBD1 covers 9 bases. Germline-derived CDR1 and CDR2 are MNHNY and SVGAGI (reference sequence). Trimming removed 2 bases from V and 5 bases from J; junction bases left unmatched: 4. The CDR3 is 14 residues long. CDR3 coding DNA: TGTGCCAGCAGTTACGGGACAGGGTTCGACGAGCAGTACTTC. Its translation: CASSYGTGFDEQYF.

The rearrangement joins TRBV12-3 or TRBV12-4 to TRBJ1-1; D call uncertain. Trimming removed 4 bases from V and 5 bases from J, with 14 bases in between. The CDR3 consists of 14 residues. This CDR3 is CASSSDPRPTEAFF. DNA of the CDR3: TGTGCCAGCAGTTCCGACCCACGGCCGACTGAAGCTTTCTTT.

The genes are TRBV20-1 and TRBJ2-3; 9 nucleotides agree with TRBD2. J gave up 4 bases and V 0 bases, and 17 bases lay outside the gene matches. The germline V gene encodes CDR1 DFQATT and CDR2 SNEGSKA (reference sequence). This CDR3 spans 19 amino acids. The CDR3 sequence is CSARDVAIGLAFSPDTQYF. CDR3 coding DNA: TGCAGTGCTAGAGACGTCGCGATCGGACTAGCGTTCTCCCCAGATACGCAGTATTTT.

This clonotype has only a few counts. The rearrangement uses TRBV28 and TRBJ2-1; 13 positions match TRBD2. The V gene's germline CDR1 is MDHEN and CDR2 SYDVKM. The junction had 4 bases not matched to a gene; V was cut back by 8 bases and J by 0 bases. This CDR3 is built from 16 residues. As DNA, the CDR3 is TGTGCCAGCCTAGGACTAGCGGGAGACTCCTACAATGAGCAGTTCTTC. Translating it yields CASLGLAGDSYNEQFF.

In regard to this clonotype: The junction departs from germline at one end; a sequencing error may be responsible. The gene calls are TRBV7-2 and TRBJ1-5; D gene ambiguous. This CDR3 contains 15 residues. The germline V gene has CDR1 SGHTA and CDR2 FQGNSA. CDR3 sequence: CASQKSSNSNRPQHF. The CDR3 DNA sequence: TGTGCCAGCCAGAAAAGTTCTAATAGCAATCGGCCCCAGCATTTT.

The chain links TRBV28 to TRBJ2-5, with D unclear. Germline V gene data show CDR1 as MDHEN and CDR2 as SYDVKM. This CDR3 comprises 12 residues. V shed 3 bases and J shed 6 bases, with 8 bases lying between them. The CDR3 protein is CASSLQEKTQYF. CDR3 in DNA: TGTGCCAGCAGTTTGCAGGAGAAGACCCAGTACTTC.

The rearrangement uses TRBV6-2 or TRBV6-3 and TRBJ1-2, with D perhaps matching TRBD1 (6 bases). The V gene's germline CDR1 is MNHEY and CDR2 SVGEGT. With 6 bases removed from V and 2 bases from J, the gap between germline ends came to 10 bases. CDR3 length equals 13 residues. The CDR3 coding sequence is TGTGCCAGCAGACCGGACAGCAACTATGGCTACACCTTC. Its translation is CASRPDSNYGYTF.

DNA for the CDR3: TGCAGCGTTGAAGATAGACGGGTTTGGAGCACAGATACGCAGTATTTT. Its protein product is CSVEDRRVWSTDTQYF. This chain connects TRBV29-1 to TRBJ2-3; D remains unclear. Trimming stripped 0 bases from V and 0 bases from J, with 13 bases between. The CDR3 length is 16 residues. Germline V CDR1 and CDR2: SQVTM, ANQGSEA.

This clonotype was seen a handful of times. The chain combines TRBV19 with TRBJ1-2; perhaps TRBD1 as D (6 bases). Germline CDR1 LNHDA, CDR2 SQIVND (reference sequence). V lost 5 bases and J lost 5, with 15 bases in between. The CDR3 loop spans 14 amino acids. The CDR3 DNA reads as TGTGCCAGTAGTGCGTCTCAGGGGTCTTATGGCTACACCTTC. This encodes CASSASQGSYGYTF.

This clonotype was seen more than once but under ten times. The chain has TRBV28 and TRBJ2-1; 11 nucleotides align to TRBD1. With V trimmed by 8 bases and J by 4 bases, 13 bases remained unmatched. Germline V CDR1 and CDR2: MDHEN, SYDVKM. CDR3 length equals 17 residues. The DNA for the CDR3 is TGTGCCAGCTCCACCCGGCGGGACAGGGGGTCTTACAATGAGCAGTTCTTC. It encodes CASSTRRDRGSYNEQFF.

The V call is TRBV28, the J call TRBJ1-2; 10 bases are a match to TRBD1. This CDR3 is 14 amino acids long. CDR1 and CDR2 (germline): MDHEN, SYDVKM. Unmatched junction bases numbered 5, after V lost 7 bases and J lost 3 bases. CDR3 amino acids: CASTTDRGYYGYTF. The CDR3 coding sequence is TGTGCCAGCACCACGGACAGGGGGTACTATGGCTACACCTTC.

The CDR3 bases are TGTGCCAGCAGCTTAGATCCAGGGCTGGACACTGAAGCTTTCTTT. Residues: CASSLDPGLDTEAFF. This chain joins TRBV11-3 and TRBJ1-1, with D possibly TRBD1 on 5 matching bases. Germline-derived CDR1 and CDR2 are SGHNT and YENEEA. The CDR3 is 15 amino acids. V was cut by 0 bases and J by 3 bases, with 11 bases left in between. The full variable domain, in which reference TRBV11-3 and TRBJ1-1 provide the parts outside the CDR3, is EAGVVQSPRYKIIEKKQPVAFWCNPISGHNTLYWYLQNLGQGPELLIRYENEEAVDDSQLPKDRFSAERLKGVDSTLKIQPAELGDSAVYLCASSLDPGLDTEAFFGQGTRLTVV.

This clonotype was observed many times. The chain uses TRBV7-8 and TRBJ2-7, with 9 positions matching TRBD1. The V and J ends lost 1 base and 3 bases, in that order; junction bases with no gene match: 10. CDR3 length equals 17 residues. Germline-derived CDR1 and CDR2 are SGHVS and FQNEAQ. The CDR3 sequence: CASSLGLAGQGIYEQYF. The DNA for the CDR3 is TGTGCCAGCAGCTTAGGACTTGCTGGACAGGGGATCTACGAGCAGTACTTC.

The chain couples TRBV18 to TRBJ2-5; D call uncertain. CDR1 KGHSH and CDR2 LQKENI come from the germline V gene. This CDR3 has 16 residues. With 1 base removed from V and 0 bases from J, the gap between germline ends came to 12 bases. CDR3 in amino acids: CASSPRRTGYQETQYF. For the CDR3, the DNA is TGTGCCAGCTCACCACGCCGGACCGGGTACCAAGAGACCCAGTACTTC.